The T cell receptor beta chain described here comes from a study of beta chain features in type 1 diabetes (dated by TCRdb to between 2018 and 2020). Regarding the complete study: Mean age, gender distribution, total cell number and subset yield did not differ between patients and healthy donors. A total of over 95,000,000 sorted cells were examined across all samples, and RNA yield correlated strongly with the number of cells per subset. The study compared the TCRB repertoires of sorted circulating CD4+ T cell subsets in recently diagnosed type 1 diabetes patients with those in matched healthy donors. Regulatory and stem cell-like memory subsets were isolated from only 8 patients and about eight healthy donors, whereas naive and central memory subsets came from all 28 donors. The study at large found these results: In all four CD4+ subsets, TCRB CDR3 length was moderately but significantly shorter in type 1 diabetes patients. Because cDNA was sequenced instead of genomic DNA, activated cells with high expression could be over-represented, although the groups did not differ in activation or CD3 levels. Naive, central memory and regulatory TCRB repertoires appeared to be more similar among patients than among healthy donors. HLA sub-analyses involved small numbers of individuals, so any influence of HLA type on TCRB rearrangement remained unresolved. At VDJ recombination sites, patients with type 1 diabetes made fewer insertions and deleted more nucleotides, a pattern implying thymic rearrangement abnormalities. Shorter templates might have been favored by PCR, but patient and control samples were amplified and corrected together, so both groups would have been affected equally by any skew.

Only a few counts were recorded for this clone. The target of this receptor is not known. Qualities for individual bases were not recorded, and no much larger clone is one base off. A single peripheral blood draw of around 0.11 L on average was collected from each donor into heparinised tubes. Using a panel that included CD45RO, CCR7, CD25, CD127, CD95 and CD27, naive, central memory, regulatory and stem cell-like memory CD4+ T cells were sorted on a BD FACSAria II. A purity above 98% was achieved for all sorted populations. Right away, PBMCs were isolated by Lymphoprep density gradient centrifugation and were stained directly, with no culture step. So that batch effects would be minimized, each experiment stained and sorted samples in pairs, pairing one healthy donor with one patient. Its CDR3 holds 17 amino acids, cysteine through phenylalanine. This entry keeps only the CDR3 DNA: 51 bases, framed from base 1.

The entire amount of isolated RNA was reverse transcribed using the High Capacity cDNA Reverse Transcription Kit, so the sequenced TCRB transcripts were expressed ones. Deep immunoSEQ sequencing was performed on naive, central memory and regulatory T cell samples, with an average of roughly 3.5 million total reads per sample. Sorted cells were lysed in RLT buffer, and RNA was extracted using DNase-treated RNeasy Micro or Mini kits according to cell number. To prevent cross-contamination, each cell subset was processed individually, whereas patient and healthy donor samples were processed jointly. The immunoSEQ multiplex PCR was used to amplify TCRB sequences from cDNA, yielding 87-bp fragments that span the CDR3 region. Sequencing of the amplicons was performed on the Illumina HiSeq platform. On the authors' methods: Synthetic template baselines were used to correct PCR bias computationally, reads within Hamming distance 2 were collapsed, and singletons that could not be merged were discarded. By aligning reads against IMGT, V, D and J genes, CDR3 length, and insertions or deletions at six rearrangement sites were assigned. Within each subset, clonotype counts were normalized to sorted cell number, and only after that were true diversity and Gini coefficients computed with the tcR R package. The overlap coefficient, calculated on TCRB nucleotide sequences, was used to measure repertoire sharing. In TCRdb, the immuneACCESS table is reduced to in-frame sequences with V and J assigned. These tables do not hold every clone; where another copy was compared, an unresolved V gene accounts for under half, and the others remain unexplained. The DNA gave D and trimming, while V, J and clone size come from that table. This sample has about 120,000 clones in its table, and roughly 15% of those were observed once. Less than 3% of the sample rests with the top ten.

The receptor was isolated from a man aged 25 to 45 with type 1 diabetes. The chain is assembled from TRBV21-1 and TRBJ1-2. TRBV21-1 is classified as a pseudogene. The sequenced sample consisted of central memory CD4+ T cells from blood. For the CDR3, the sequence is CASSKRTARYNNYGYTF. The nucleotides are TGTGCCAGCAGCAAAAGAACAGCGCGATATAACAACTATGGCTACACCTTC.